These 12 T cell receptor beta chains were sequenced from one sample in a study of blood T cell repertoires in COVID-19. Sequenced by immunoSEQ multiplex PCR; TCRdb stores in-frame clones only, minus some. The table records 200,000 to 250,000 clones, around 86% of them present only once. The sample was peripheral blood. These TCRs come from a woman in her seventies with active or convalescent COVID-19.

This rearrangement joins TRBV12-5 to TRBJ2-7, with a possible D match to TRBD2 (5 bases). Germline V lookup: CDR1 LGHNT, CDR2 FRNRAP. The CDR3 is 11 amino acids. Trimming removed 11 bases at V and 5 bases at J, with 13 bases between. This chain's CDR3 is CASLEGNEQYF. DNA for the CDR3: TGTGCTTCCCTTGAGGGAAACGAGCAGTACTTC.

The rearrangement uses TRBV20-1 and TRBJ2-7, with a possible D match to TRBD1 (6 bases). CDR3 length equals 11 residues. Germline CDR1 is DFQATT and CDR2 is SNEGSKA (reference sequence). V lost 5 bases, J lost 5 bases, and 10 bases lay in between. CDR3 residues: CSAYYRDEQYF. In DNA form, the CDR3 reads TGCAGTGCTTATTACAGGGACGAGCAGTACTTC.

V is TRBV19 and J is TRBJ1-1; 7 bases fit TRBD1. Germline trimming cut 4 bases from V and 3 bases from J; bases unmatched to any gene: 5. The CDR3 extends over 14 amino acids. Germline V CDR1 and CDR2: LNHDA, SQIVND (reference sequence). DNA for the CDR3: TGTGCCAGTAGTACGGACAGGCTATACACTGAAGCTTTCTTT. Translating it yields CASSTDRLYTEAFF.

J is TRBJ1-6 and V is TRBV2; 8 bases fit TRBD1. The CDR3 loop spans 14 amino acids. Germline V gives CDR1 SNHLY, CDR2 FYNNEI. After removal of 6 bases from V and 7 bases from J, the junction contained 5 bases not matched to a gene. CDR3 amino acids: CASRGTGGNSPLHF. Written as DNA, the CDR3 is TGTGCCAGCAGAGGAACAGGGGGGAATTCACCCCTCCACTTT.

The chain uses TRBV28 and TRBJ2-1; a possible D gene is TRBD1 (6 bases). The CDR3 spans 14 residues. The germline CDR1 and CDR2 sequences are MDHEN and SYDVKM. V lost 10 bases to trimming and J lost 1 base, with 14 bases between them. CDR3 protein: CATRTAGSYNEQFF. CDR3 sequence (DNA): TGTGCCACCAGGACAGCTGGATCCTACAATGAGCAGTTCTTC.

The rearrangement links TRBV11-2 to TRBJ1-1, with D perhaps TRBD1 (6 bases). Germline-derived CDR1 and CDR2 are SGHAT and FQNNGV. CDR3 length equals 14 residues. V was cut by 5 bases and J by 4 bases, with 14 bases left in between. CDR3 sequence (DNA): TGTGCCAGCAGCCCTCTAGGGGGTAGCACTGAAGCTTTCTTT. Translation gives CASSPLGGSTEAFF.

The chain recombines TRBV19 with TRBJ1-5, with D uncertain. From germline, CDR1 is LNHDA and CDR2 SQIVND (reference sequence). The V gene lost 5 bases and the J gene lost 7 bases, with 9 bases spanning the gap. This CDR3 comprises 12 residues. CDR3 sequence reads: CASSPPGQPQHF. DNA of the CDR3: TGTGCCAGTAGTCCCCCGGGGCAGCCCCAGCATTTT.

This chain joins TRBV5-4 and TRBJ2-7; possible D gene TRBD1, 6 bases. The V end was cut by 4 bases, the J end by 4 bases, with 21 bases between. This CDR3 region has 16 residues. Germline loops: CDR1 SGHNT, CDR2 YYREEE (reference sequence). In DNA form, the CDR3 reads TGTGCCAGCAGCCGAAAAAGAGACAGGCGGATTTACGAGCAGTACTTC. This sequence encodes CASSRKRDRRIYEQYF.

The chain carries TRBV15 and TRBJ1-2; D uncertain. Per germline, CDR1 LNHNV and CDR2 YYDKDF (reference sequence). Between the trimmed V and J ends, which lost 2 bases and 5 bases, there was a span of 15 bases. The CDR3 sequence is 15 residues long. This CDR3 is CATSRRSGRDYGYTF. In nucleotides, the CDR3 is TGTGCCACCAGCAGACGATCCGGGAGGGATTATGGCTACACCTTC.

This chain uses TRBV7-9 with TRBJ1-6; 8 nucleotides match TRBD1. CDR1 SEHNR and CDR2 FQNEAQ come from the germline V gene (reference sequence). The CDR3 length is 15 residues. V lost 5 bases and J lost 9; bases outside the gene matches: 9. CDR3 nucleotides: TGTGCCAGCAGCCTAGGACAGGGCGTAACTTCACCCCTCCACTTT. It codes for CASSLGQGVTSPLHF.

The chain has TRBV5-4 and TRBJ1-5; no definite D call. This CDR3 region has 13 residues. The germline V gene has CDR1 SGHNT and CDR2 YYREEE (reference sequence). Trimming left V 1 base short and J 2 bases short, with 4 bases between. This CDR3 is CASSLQGNQPQHF. CDR3 nucleotide sequence: TGTGCCAGCAGCTTGCAGGGCAATCAGCCCCAGCATTTT.

V usage is TRBV4-1 and J usage is TRBJ2-3, with 9 bases aligning to TRBD2. The length of the CDR3 is 15 residues. Germline CDR1 and CDR2: MGHRA and YSYEKL. V trimming: 1 base; J trimming: 6 bases; junction bases outside the gene matches: 5. CDR3 in DNA: TGCGCCAGCAGCCAAGTGCCTAGCGGGGTCGATACGCAGTATTTT. Translating it yields CASSQVPSGVDTQYF.